This TCR beta chain was sequenced in a study of T cell responses to AZD1222 COVID-19 vaccine. Data came from immunoSEQ multiplex PCR; TCRdb stores just in-frame clones and leaves some out. The sample has approximately 88,000 clones; roughly nine tenths are singletons. Germline lookup yields CDR1 SGHDT and CDR2 YYEEEE. This CDR3 has 13 amino acids. V was clipped by 0 bases and J by 5 bases, with 8 bases between them. This clone was observed a single time. Its target is not known. Pooling of second doses given at about 4 or about 12 weeks was done. Findings and caveats of the study: Nearly half of spike-specific TCRs reportedly target variant regions that are unmutated in the B.1.351 and B.1.1.7 variants.

The sample in question was peripheral blood, obtained 28 days after the second AZD1222 dose. This clonotype was obtained from an adult who received the AZD1222 COVID-19 vaccine. The chain employs TRBV5-6 and TRBJ1-1; no reliable D call. The chain's CDR3 is CASSLVPLTEAFF. The CDR3 nucleotides are TGTGCCAGCAGCTTGGTGCCTTTGACTGAAGCTTTCTTT.